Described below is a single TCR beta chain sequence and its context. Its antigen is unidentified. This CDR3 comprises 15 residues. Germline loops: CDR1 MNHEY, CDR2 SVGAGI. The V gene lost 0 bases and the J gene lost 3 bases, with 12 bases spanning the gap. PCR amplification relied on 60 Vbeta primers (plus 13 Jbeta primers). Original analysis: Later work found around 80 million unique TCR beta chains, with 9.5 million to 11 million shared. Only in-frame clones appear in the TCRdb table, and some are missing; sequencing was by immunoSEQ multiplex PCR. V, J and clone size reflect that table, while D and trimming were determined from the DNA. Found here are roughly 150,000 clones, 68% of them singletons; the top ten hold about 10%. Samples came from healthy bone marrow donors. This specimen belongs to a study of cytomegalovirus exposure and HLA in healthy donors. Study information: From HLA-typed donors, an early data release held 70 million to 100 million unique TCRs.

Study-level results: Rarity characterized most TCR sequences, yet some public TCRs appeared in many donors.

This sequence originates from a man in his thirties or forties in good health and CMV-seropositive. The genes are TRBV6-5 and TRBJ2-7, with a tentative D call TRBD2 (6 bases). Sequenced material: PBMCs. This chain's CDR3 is CASSYSPAGNYEQYF. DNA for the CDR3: TGTGCCAGCAGTTACTCCCCCGCGGGGAACTACGAGCAGTACTTC.